The following is a TCR beta chain sequence with its context. The ends were cut back, 10 bases at V and 4 bases at J, with 20 bases in the middle. From germline, CDR1 is SGHRS and CDR2 YFSETQ. This CDR3 spans 15 amino acids. The data stem from a study of regulatory T cells in long-lasting Graves disease. Sample time point: persistent/refractory GD, antithyroid drugs over 5 years with positive TRAb. The TCR library used RNA extracted from PBMCs. Arm-PCR of CDR3 regions and iRepertoire HTBI primers were the basis on which TCR beta libraries were built. TCRdb fed the multiplex PCR reads into MiXCR, producing one record per CDR3 protein. The sample holds about 340,000 distinct CDR3 sequences; roughly a fifth are singletons and the top ten take roughly 27%.

The TCR comes from a female donor with Graves disease. The chain has TRBV5-1 and TRBJ1-4; tentative D call: TRBD1 (5 bases). The sequencing used peripheral blood mononuclear cells (PBMCs), collected when the disease was refractory, from a patient treated with antithyroid drugs. The CDR3 DNA reads as TGCGCCGCAGAGGCCGTGACAGTGATTAATGAAAAACTGTTTTTT. Its protein is CAAEAVTVINEKLFF.